These 31 T cell receptor beta chains were sequenced from one sample in a study of cytomegalovirus exposure and HLA in healthy donors (dated by TCRdb to between 2016 and 2019). Receptors were amplified or captured by the immunoSEQ multiplex PCR assay. For the multiplex PCR, a mixture combining 60 forward primers for TCR Vbeta segments and 13 reverse primers for TCR Jbeta segments was used. This immuneACCESS table, as held by TCRdb, lists in-frame sequences with V and J called but not all clones. Of the missing ones, under half trace to an unresolved V gene in checked studies; the others have no known cause. A total of some 160,000 clones appear in this sample, 73% of them only once. The ten largest account for 5.4% of the sample. The source material was PBMCs. These TCRs come from a woman in her late teens or twenties in good health and CMV-seropositive.

This clone was seen only a few times. The chain combines TRBV2 with TRBJ2-4; D is unclear. With 7 bases removed from V and 7 bases from J, the gap between germline ends came to 11 bases. Looked up from germline, CDR1 is SNHLY and CDR2 is FYNNEI. This CDR3 has 12 residues. Here the CDR3 DNA reads TGTGCCAGCACGGCGGATCCGAACATTCAGTACTTC. Protein product: CASTADPNIQYF.

This clone was detected only a few times. The V gene is TRBV7-6, the J gene TRBJ2-5; a possible D gene is TRBD1 (5 bases). The length of the CDR3 is 13 residues. Trimming took off 5 bases at V and 1 base at J, with 8 bases between the two ends. Germline V gene sequence: CDR1 SGHVS, CDR2 FNYEAQ. Written as DNA, the CDR3 is TGTGCCAGCAGCCGGACACCCCAAGAGACCCAGTACTTC. Encoded protein: CASSRTPQETQYF.

The CDR3 protein is CASSGGAYNEQFF. CDR3 coding DNA: TGTGCCAGTAGCGGGGGGGCGTACAATGAGCAGTTCTTC. This chain joins TRBV6-5 and TRBJ2-1, with 11 nucleotides matching TRBD2. The CDR3 sequence is 13 residues long. Germline values: CDR1 MNHEY, CDR2 SVGAGI. The junction had 2 bases not matched to a gene; V was cut back by 9 bases and J by 4 bases.

The chain combines TRBV11-2 with TRBJ2-7, with 8 bases matching TRBD1. CDR3 size: 14 residues. CDR1 and CDR2 from the germline V gene are SGHAT and FQNNGV. V shed 4 bases, J shed 2 bases, and the junction held 4 bases outside the gene matches. CDR3 protein: CASSSGQEPYEQYF. CDR3 in DNA: TGTGCCAGCAGCTCGGGACAGGAGCCCTACGAGCAGTACTTC. The full variable domain, rest sourced from reference TRBV11-2 and TRBJ2-7, is EAGVAQSPRYKIIEKRQSVAFWCNPISGHATLYWYQQILGQGPKLLIQFQNNGVVDDSQLPKDRFSAERLKGVDSTLKIQPAKLEDSAVYLCASSSGQEPYEQYFGPGTRLTVT.

This sequence joins TRBV27 and TRBJ1-3; tentatively, D is TRBD1 (5 bases). The CDR3 has 16 amino acids. Trimming pared 5 bases from V and 0 bases from J, leaving 14 bases between. CDR1 is MNHEY, CDR2 SMNVEV, per germline (reference sequence). The CDR3 DNA is TGTGCCAGCAGTCCGGGAGGGACGGTCTCTGGAAACACCATATATTTT. The encoded protein is CASSPGGTVSGNTIYF.

This chain joins TRBV18 and TRBJ1-3; D may be TRBD1 (5 bases). This CDR3 comprises 15 residues. Trimming cost V 3 bases and J 1 base, with 10 bases left between them. The V gene's germline CDR1 is KGHSH and CDR2 LQKENI. The DNA of the CDR3 is TGTGCCAGCTCACCCTCCCAGGGATCTGGAAACACCATATATTTT. This sequence encodes CASSPSQGSGNTIYF.

CDR3 DNA sequence: TGTGCCACCGACACCAGGACGTGGGGCGAGGGCTACACCTTC. Translating it yields CATDTRTWGEGYTF. The chain links TRBV7-9 to TRBJ1-2; possible D gene TRBD1, 5 bases. CDR1 is SEHNR, CDR2 FQNEAQ, per germline (reference sequence). This CDR3 comprises 14 residues. Trimming shortened V by 10 bases and J by 8 bases, and 23 bases separated the two germline ends.

The V gene is TRBV7-9, the J gene TRBJ2-7; D perhaps matches TRBD2 (5 bases). The CDR3 totals 13 residues. The V gene's germline CDR1 is SEHNR and CDR2 FQNEAQ (reference sequence). V lost 5 bases, J lost 5 bases, and 13 bases lay in between. The CDR3 spells CASSGGFYHEQYF. The CDR3 nucleotides are TGTGCCAGCAGCGGCGGGTTTTACCACGAGCAGTACTTC.

The J gene is TRBJ1-2, the V gene TRBV4-1; 7 nucleotides agree with TRBD1. This CDR3 has 15 residues. V was pared by 5 bases and J by 6 bases, with 12 bases of the junction left unmatched. Looked up from germline, CDR1 is MGHRA and CDR2 is YSYEKL. In nucleotides, the CDR3 is TGCGCCAGCAGCTTCCGGACAGGTTCCAAGGATGGCTACACCTTC. Its translation: CASSFRTGSKDGYTF.

A few counts support this clone. V and J are TRBV28 and TRBJ1-5; 7 bases fit TRBD1. The CDR3 extends over 16 amino acids. The V gene end was trimmed by 6 bases and the J gene end by 2 bases; junction bases not matched to a gene: 10. Germline CDR1 reads MDHEN; CDR2 reads SYDVKM. The CDR3 DNA reads as TGTGCCAGCAGCCAAAACAGGGGTTCAGGCAATCAGCCCCAGCATTTT. Amino acid sequence: CASSQNRGSGNQPQHF.

The chain couples TRBV7-3 to TRBJ2-2; maybe TRBD2 (5 bases). CDR1 and CDR2 from the germline V gene are SGHTA and FQGTGA. The CDR3 consists of 15 residues. V dropped 5 bases and J dropped 3 bases, with 13 bases sitting between them. The CDR3 spells CASSPTDSYTGELFF. The CDR3 DNA reads as TGTGCCAGCAGCCCGACGGACTCCTACACCGGGGAGCTGTTTTTT.

This chain links TRBV6-5 with TRBJ1-2; a weak D match, TRBD1 (6 bases). V lost 2 bases, J lost 4 bases, and 8 bases lay in between. Germline CDR1 MNHEY, CDR2 SVGAGI. This CDR3 comprises 13 residues. In DNA form, the CDR3 reads TGTGCCAGCAGTTACGGACAGATCTATGGCTACACCTTC. Its translation: CASSYGQIYGYTF.

The chain employs TRBV9 and TRBJ2-3, with TRBD2 matching 7 bases. The J segment lost 3 bases and the V segment lost 0 bases, leaving 1 base of the junction unmatched. There are 14 residues in the CDR3. Germline V CDR1 and CDR2: SGDLS, YYNGEE. CDR3: CASSVVGGTDTQYF. The CDR3 DNA reads TGTGCCAGCAGCGTAGTCGGGGGGACAGATACGCAGTATTTT.

The chain combines TRBV2 with TRBJ1-4, with TRBD1 matching over 7 bases. The CDR3 spans 14 residues. Trimming took 4 bases from V and 6 from J; bases not matched to a gene: 5. CDR1 SNHLY and CDR2 FYNNEI come from the germline V gene. CDR3 coding DNA: TGTGCCAGCAGTGTTAGACAGGGTTATGAAAAACTGTTTTTT. Translating gives CASSVRQGYEKLFF.

This sequence joins TRBV30 and TRBJ1-3; possibly TRBD1 for D (5 bases). This CDR3 is 16 amino acids long. V was pared by 1 base and J by 3 bases, with 16 bases between. Germline assignment: CDR1 GTSNPN and CDR2 SVGIG (reference sequence). DNA of the CDR3: TGTGCCTGGAGTGCACCCCCGGGTCAGGGTGGAAACACCATATATTTT. Its protein product is CAWSAPPGQGGNTIYF.

This clone was detected only a few times. The V gene is TRBV9, the J gene TRBJ1-2; D unclear. This CDR3 spans 12 amino acids. Germline V gives CDR1 SGDLS, CDR2 YYNGEE. Trimming removed 3 bases from V and 3 bases from J, with 6 bases in between. The DNA for the CDR3 is TGTGCCAGCAGCGGACAAGACTATGGCTACACCTTC. Protein product: CASSGQDYGYTF. Full variable domain (outside the CDR3, taken from reference TRBV9 and TRBJ1-2): DSGVTQTPKHLITATGQRVTLRCSPRSGDLSVYWYQQSLDQGLQFLIQYYNGEERAKGNILERFSAQQFPDLHSELNLSSLELGDSALYFCASSGQDYGYTFGSGTRLTVV.

The rearrangement links TRBV2 to TRBJ2-1; weak D call: TRBD2 (6 bases). The CDR3 length is 16 residues. V was cut by 8 bases and J by 0 bases, with 17 bases left in between. Germline V gene sequence: CDR1 SNHLY, CDR2 FYNNEI. DNA for the CDR3: TGTGCCAGCCCCGAAGGGCGGGGTATCTCCTACAATGAGCAGTTCTTC. The encoded protein is CASPEGRGISYNEQFF. The variable domain in full, completed from reference TRBV2 and TRBJ2-1, reads EPEVTQTPSHQVTQMGQEVILRCVPISNHLYFYWYRQILGQKVEFLVSFYNNEISEKSEIFDDQFSVERPDGSNFTLKIRSTKLEDSAMYFCASPEGRGISYNEQFFGPGTRLTVL.

This clone was detected only once. Other DNA sequences in this specimen translate into the identical CDR3. V gene TRBV6-5 combines with J gene TRBJ1-5; D not resolved. The CDR3 consists of 14 residues. Trimming removed 0 bases at V and 2 bases at J, with 5 bases between. Germline loops: CDR1 MNHEY, CDR2 SVGAGI. The chain's CDR3 is CASSYSLGNQPQHF. DNA of the CDR3: TGTGCCAGCAGTTACTCCTTAGGCAATCAGCCCCAGCATTTT.

The chain links TRBV30 to TRBJ2-3, with 9 bases that match TRBD2. There are 13 residues in the CDR3. Unmatched junction bases numbered 5, after V lost 3 bases and J lost 7 bases. The V gene's germline CDR1 is GTSNPN and CDR2 SVGIG (reference sequence). CDR3 nucleotide sequence: TGTGCCTGGAGCCGCGGGGGGGCTTATACGCAGTATTTT. This sequence encodes CAWSRGGAYTQYF.

The J gene is TRBJ1-1, the V gene TRBV21-1; the table's D call TRBD1 went unverified against the DNA. TRBV21-1 is labeled a pseudogene. The CDR3 is 16 amino acids. This CDR3 reads CASSKGGSQKNTEAFF. The CDR3 DNA reads as TGTGCCAGCAGCAAAGGGGGCTCCCAGAAGAACACTGAAGCTTTCTTT.

This clone turned up a few times. The chain carries TRBV7-3 and TRBJ2-3; 11 bases line up with TRBD2. Germline V gives CDR1 SGHTA, CDR2 FQGTGA. This CDR3 has 19 amino acids. Unmatched junction bases numbered 10, after V lost 2 bases and J lost 0 bases. CDR3: CASSLHGGSGGASTDTQYF. The CDR3 DNA reads as TGTGCCAGCAGCTTACACGGAGGTAGCGGGGGGGCTAGCACAGATACGCAGTATTTT.

The chain has TRBV7-2 and TRBJ2-3; 8 nucleotides align to TRBD2. Losses at the gene ends were 5 bases for V and 6 bases for J; bases not matched to a gene: 10. Per germline, CDR1 SGHTA and CDR2 FQGNSA. This CDR3 has 15 amino acids. For the CDR3, the DNA is TGTGCCAGCAGCCCGCCGGGACTAGAGCAGGATACGCAGTATTTT. Protein sequence: CASSPPGLEQDTQYF.

The gene calls are TRBV5-4 and TRBJ2-7; 7 bases are a match to TRBD2. Losses at the gene ends were 2 bases for V and 3 bases for J; bases not matched to a gene: 5. This CDR3 spans 14 amino acids. CDR1 and CDR2 (germline): SGHNT, YYREEE (reference sequence). CDR3 in DNA: TGTGCCAGCAGCTTAGGGGCGGGAGACTACGAGCAGTACTTC. Encoded protein: CASSLGAGDYEQYF.

The chain carries TRBV7-9 and TRBJ1-1; tentatively, D is TRBD1 (5 bases). CDR1 and CDR2 from the germline V gene are SEHNR and FQNEAQ (reference sequence). The V end was cut by 0 bases, the J end by 6 bases, with 14 bases between. CDR3 size: 15 residues. The CDR3 DNA is TGTGCCAGCAGCTTAGCTTCGGCAGGGTTGCCTGAAGCTTTCTTT. As protein: CASSLASAGLPEAFF.

Turning to this clone: The same CDR3 arises from other DNA sequences in this sample as well. V gene TRBV28 combines with J gene TRBJ2-7; D unclear. CDR1 and CDR2 (germline): MDHEN, SYDVKM. The CDR3 is 12 amino acids. V was pared by 4 bases and J by 3 bases, with 7 bases between. The CDR3 coding sequence is TGTGCCAGCAGTTCAACAAGCTACGAGCAGTACTTC. It specifies CASSSTSYEQYF. The full variable domain, completed using reference TRBV28 and TRBJ2-7, is DVKVTQSSRYLVKRTGEKVFLECVQDMDHENMFWYRQDPGLGLRLIYFSYDVKMKEKGDIPEGYSVSREKKERFSLILESASTNQTSMYLCASSSTSYEQYFGPGTRLTVT.

The rearrangement links TRBV6-1 to TRBJ2-7; 7 bases line up with TRBD1. CDR1 MNHNS and CDR2 SASEGT come from the germline V gene. V lost 2 bases and J lost 2; bases outside the gene matches: 6. The CDR3 length is 15 residues. The CDR3 DNA reads TGTGCCAGCAGTGAACGAGGGGGCCCCACCTACGAGCAGTACTTC. Translation gives CASSERGGPTYEQYF.

This sequence joins TRBV6-4 and TRBJ2-1; TRBD1 might be the D (5 bases). Germline V gene data show CDR1 as MRHNA and CDR2 as SNTAGT. This CDR3 is 15 amino acids long. The V end lost 3 bases, the J end lost 2 bases, and 11 bases lay between the germline ends. CDR3 residues: CASSEMAGTYNEQFF. The CDR3 nucleotides are TGTGCCAGCAGTGAAATGGCAGGGACCTACAATGAGCAGTTCTTC.

Turning to this clone: This CDR3 is also generated by other DNA sequences in the sample. This rearrangement joins TRBV5-1 to TRBJ2-7, with 7 nucleotides matching TRBD1. CDR3 length: 15 residues. J was trimmed by 3 bases and V by 0 bases; bases with no gene match: 6. Germline V gene data show CDR1 as SGHRS and CDR2 as YFSETQ. The CDR3 loop reads CASSLGAGGIYEQYF. CDR3 DNA: TGCGCCAGCAGCTTGGGAGCAGGGGGAATCTACGAGCAGTACTTC.

The sample holds one count of this clone. The chain uses TRBV10-3 and TRBJ1-2, with D perhaps TRBD1 (6 bases). V lost 3 bases and J 8 bases, leaving 22 bases between the germline ends. The CDR3 has 16 amino acids. In germline, CDR1 is ENHRY, CDR2 SYGVKD. The CDR3 sequence is CAISEGSGAYWKGYTF. The CDR3, as DNA: TGTGCCATCAGTGAAGGGTCAGGGGCCTATTGGAAGGGCTACACCTTC.

This clone was detected only once. The chain couples TRBV6-5 to TRBJ2-7; tentative D call: TRBD1 (6 bases). The germline V and J ends were trimmed by 2 bases and 9 bases, with 14 bases remaining between them. In germline, CDR1 is MNHEY, CDR2 SVGAGI. The CDR3 has 13 residues. The CDR3 loop is CASSYNRESTQYF. The CDR3 DNA is TGTGCCAGCAGTTACAACAGGGAATCAACGCAGTACTTC.

This clone occurred once. The chain links TRBV18 to TRBJ1-4; TRBD1 is a possible D gene (6 bases). Germline CDR1 is KGHSH and CDR2 is LQKENI. V dropped 4 bases and J dropped 6 bases, with 12 bases sitting between them. The CDR3 covers 14 residues. CDR3 DNA: TGTGCCAGCTCACTAATACAGGGCGATGAAAAACTGTTTTTT. The encoded protein is CASSLIQGDEKLFF.